This T cell receptor beta chain is from a study of blood T cell repertoires in COVID-19. This CDR3 is built from 15 residues. V lost 4 bases to trimming and J lost 2 bases; unmatched junction nucleotides: 4. Germline values: CDR1 KGHDR, CDR2 SFDVKD. This clone was counted between two and nine times. As processed by the authors: Reference gene primer amplification in the assay estimated nucleated cell counts. Clones were sequenced by immunoSEQ multiplex PCR, and TCRdb holds only the in-frame ones, with some missing. For V, J and clone size, that table is used; D and trimming come from the DNA. Among hundreds of thousands of clones listed, about 91% were seen once.

Sequenced: PBMCs or T cells enriched from blood (not recorded which). This TCR came from a woman aged 40 to 50 who had recovered from COVID-19. The chain combines TRBV24-1 with TRBJ2-1; TRBD1 agrees at 7 bases. The CDR3 loop reads CATSEGTAPYNEQFF. CDR3 DNA sequence: TGTGCCACCAGTGAGGGGACAGCGCCCTACAATGAGCAGTTCTTC.